This T cell receptor beta chain was captured in a study of technical replicates of blood from a few donors. The trim removed 5 bases at V and 0 bases at J, leaving 10 bases unmatched. CDR3 length: 17 amino acids. Germline V lookup: CDR1 LNHDA, CDR2 SQIVND (reference sequence). The repertoire was sequenced with immunoSEQ multiplex PCR; TCRdb's copy has only in-frame clones and lacks some. The repertoire holds tens of thousands of clones, with roughly 98% as singletons. V and J are TRBV19 and TRBJ1-1; 9 bases agree with TRBD1. This TCR was sampled from a human donor in good health. The sample taken for sequencing was T cells isolated from PBMCs. The CDR3 DNA reads as TGTGCCAGTAGTCGATTCGGGACAGGGCTTTTGAACACTGAAGCTTTCTTT. It specifies CASSRFGTGLLNTEAFF.